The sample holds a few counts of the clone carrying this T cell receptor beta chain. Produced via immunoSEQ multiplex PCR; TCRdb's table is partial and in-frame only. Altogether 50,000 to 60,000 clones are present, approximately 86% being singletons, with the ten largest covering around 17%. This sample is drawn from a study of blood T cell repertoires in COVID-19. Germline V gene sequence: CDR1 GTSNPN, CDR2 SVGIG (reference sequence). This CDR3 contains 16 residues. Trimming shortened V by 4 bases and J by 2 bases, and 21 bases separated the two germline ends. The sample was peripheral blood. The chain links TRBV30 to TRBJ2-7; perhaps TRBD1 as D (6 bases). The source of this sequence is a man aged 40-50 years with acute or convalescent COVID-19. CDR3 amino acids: CAWTLTRSGTPYEQYF. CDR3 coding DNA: TGTGCCTGGACTCTAACCCGGTCCGGGACACCCTACGAGCAGTACTTC.